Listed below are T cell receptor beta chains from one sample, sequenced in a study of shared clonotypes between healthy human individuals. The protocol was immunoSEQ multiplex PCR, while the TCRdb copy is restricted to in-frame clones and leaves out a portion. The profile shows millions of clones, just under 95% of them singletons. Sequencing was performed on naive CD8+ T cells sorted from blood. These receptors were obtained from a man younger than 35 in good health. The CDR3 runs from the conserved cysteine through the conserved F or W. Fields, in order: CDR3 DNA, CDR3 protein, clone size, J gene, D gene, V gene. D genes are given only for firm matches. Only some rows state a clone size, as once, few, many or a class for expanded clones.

cdr3_nt: TGTGCCAGCAGCGTAGGAGGGGGCACGGGCAATGAGCAGTTCTTC
cdr3_aa: CASSVGGGTGNEQFF
clone_size: NA
j_call: TRBJ2-1
d_call: TRBD1
v_call: TRBV9

cdr3_nt: TGCGCCAGCAGTCGAATGGGGTATAGCAATCAGCCCCAGCATTTT
cdr3_aa: CASSRMGYSNQPQHF
clone_size: NA
j_call: TRBJ1-5
d_call: NA
v_call: TRBV23-1

cdr3_nt: TGCGCCAGCAGCCAAGCCCTAGCCAAAAACATTCAGTACTTC
cdr3_aa: CASSQALAKNIQYF
clone_size: NA
j_call: TRBJ2-4
d_call: NA
v_call: TRBV4-1

cdr3_nt: TGTGCCAGCAGCTTTTCCGGCGAGCAGTACTTC
cdr3_aa: CASSFSGEQYF
clone_size: NA
j_call: TRBJ2-7
d_call: NA
v_call: TRBV5-6

cdr3_nt: TGCGCCAGCAGCCAACCAGGGTTAGGCACTGAAGCTTTCTTT
cdr3_aa: CASSQPGLGTEAFF
clone_size: NA
j_call: TRBJ1-1
d_call: NA
v_call: TRBV5-1

cdr3_nt: TGTGCCACCGTGGGGGGGGACACAGATACGCAGTATTTT
cdr3_aa: CATVGGDTDTQYF
clone_size: NA
j_call: TRBJ2-3
d_call: TRBD2
v_call: TRBV28

cdr3_nt: TGTGCCAGCAGCCAGACAGGGGGGAATTCACCCCTCCACTTT
cdr3_aa: CASSQTGGNSPLHF
clone_size: NA
j_call: TRBJ1-6
d_call: TRBD1
v_call: TRBV7-6

cdr3_nt: TGTGCCAGCAGCTTAGGATTGAGTGAGCAGTTCTTC
cdr3_aa: CASSLGLSEQFF
clone_size: NA
j_call: TRBJ2-1
d_call: NA
v_call: TRBV11-2

cdr3_nt: TGTGCCTGGACAGGGTACAATGAGCAGTTCTTC
cdr3_aa: CAWTGYNEQFF
clone_size: once
j_call: TRBJ2-1
d_call: NA
v_call: TRBV30

cdr3_nt: TGTGCCAGCAGTTTAAGGACCGACTACGAGCAGTACTTC
cdr3_aa: CASSLRTDYEQYF
clone_size: NA
j_call: TRBJ2-7
d_call: NA
v_call: TRBV27

cdr3_nt: TGCGCCAGCAGCCAAGACCCAGGGAGCGAGCAGTACTTC
cdr3_aa: CASSQDPGSEQYF
clone_size: NA
j_call: TRBJ2-7
d_call: NA
v_call: TRBV4-3

cdr3_nt: TGTGCCAGCAGCTTAGGTCCGGGGAGTACTGAAGCTTTCTTT
cdr3_aa: CASSLGPGSTEAFF
clone_size: NA
j_call: TRBJ1-1
d_call: NA
v_call: TRBV11-2

cdr3_nt: TGTGCCAGCAGCTCTACTAGCGGGGGAGCGTTCTCGGGGGAGACCCAGTACTTC
cdr3_aa: CASSSTSGGAFSGETQYF
clone_size: few
j_call: TRBJ2-5
d_call: TRBD2
v_call: TRBV7-2

cdr3_nt: TGTGCCAGCAGTACTCTCTGGGGGCAGGGTGCTACCTACGAGCAGTACTTC
cdr3_aa: CASSTLWGQGATYEQYF
clone_size: NA
j_call: TRBJ2-7
d_call: NA
v_call: TRBV28

cdr3_nt: TGTGCCAGCTCCCCCGGGGTCAACACCGGGGAGCTGTTTTTT
cdr3_aa: CASSPGVNTGELFF
clone_size: NA
j_call: TRBJ2-2
d_call: NA
v_call: TRBV13

cdr3_nt: TGTGCCAGCAGTTTCGCTGGACAGATCTCTGGGGCCAACGTCCTGACTTTC
cdr3_aa: CASSFAGQISGANVLTF
clone_size: NA
j_call: TRBJ2-6
d_call: NA
v_call: TRBV27

cdr3_nt: TGTGCCAGCAGTTACTCTTTCCCGGACCTCCACTATGGCTACACCTTC
cdr3_aa: CASSYSFPDLHYGYTF
clone_size: NA
j_call: TRBJ1-2
d_call: NA
v_call: TRBV6-5

cdr3_nt: TGTGCCAGCACCGACACCGGGCGGGGCTACACCTTC
cdr3_aa: CASTDTGRGYTF
clone_size: few
j_call: TRBJ1-2
d_call: NA
v_call: TRBV6-5

cdr3_nt: TGTGCCAGCAGCTTTAGGACAGGGCCTAACTATGGCTACACCTTC
cdr3_aa: CASSFRTGPNYGYTF
clone_size: NA
j_call: TRBJ1-2
d_call: TRBD1
v_call: TRBV13

cdr3_nt: TGTGCCAGCAGCTTCGGGCTAGGGGAAGAGACCCAGTACTTC
cdr3_aa: CASSFGLGEETQYF
clone_size: NA
j_call: TRBJ2-5
d_call: NA
v_call: TRBV5-6

cdr3_nt: TGCGCCAGCAGCCAAGGAACTAGCGGGACCCACTACGAGCAGTACTTC
cdr3_aa: CASSQGTSGTHYEQYF
clone_size: NA
j_call: TRBJ2-7
d_call: TRBD2
v_call: TRBV4-3

cdr3_nt: TGTGCCATCAGGGGGACAGGGGGCACTGAAGCTTTCTTT
cdr3_aa: CAIRGTGGTEAFF
clone_size: NA
j_call: TRBJ1-1
d_call: TRBD1
v_call: TRBV10-3

cdr3_nt: TGTGCCAGCGGAGCTTTACCGGACGAGCAGTACTTC
cdr3_aa: CASGALPDEQYF
clone_size: NA
j_call: TRBJ2-7
d_call: NA
v_call: TRBV7-9

cdr3_nt: TGCGCCAGCAGCCCGGGACAGGAAGGGCAATATCTGGCCAAAAACATTCAGTACTTC
cdr3_aa: CASSPGQEGQYLAKNIQYF
clone_size: NA
j_call: TRBJ2-4
d_call: TRBD1
v_call: TRBV4-1

cdr3_nt: TGTGCCAGCAGCTTCCCCGCCGGGACTAGCGGCGGGAATGAGCAGTTCTTC
cdr3_aa: CASSFPAGTSGGNEQFF
clone_size: NA
j_call: TRBJ2-1
d_call: TRBD2
v_call: TRBV7-9

cdr3_nt: TGTGCCACCAGCAGAGATCAGGGCACTGAAGCTTTCTTT
cdr3_aa: CATSRDQGTEAFF
clone_size: NA
j_call: TRBJ1-1
d_call: NA
v_call: TRBV15

cdr3_nt: TGTGCCAGCAGTGATGGGGCTGCCTATGGCTACACCTTC
cdr3_aa: CASSDGAAYGYTF
clone_size: NA
j_call: TRBJ1-2
d_call: NA
v_call: TRBV2

cdr3_nt: TGTGCCAGCAGCTTGACGACAGTGGGAGAGACCCAGTACTTC
cdr3_aa: CASSLTTVGETQYF
clone_size: NA
j_call: TRBJ2-5
d_call: NA
v_call: TRBV5-6

cdr3_nt: TGTGCCAGCAGCCCGTTAACAGGACAAGTTAGCACAGATACGCAGTATTTT
cdr3_aa: CASSPLTGQVSTDTQYF
clone_size: once
j_call: TRBJ2-3
d_call: NA
v_call: TRBV14

cdr3_nt: TGTGCCTGGAGTTTGGACTTAAGCTCCTACGAGCAGTACTTC
cdr3_aa: CAWSLDLSSYEQYF
clone_size: NA
j_call: TRBJ2-7
d_call: NA
v_call: TRBV30

cdr3_nt: TGTGCCAGCAGCTTAACTCGAAAGACTAAAGATGAGCAGTTCTTC
cdr3_aa: CASSLTRKTKDEQFF
clone_size: NA
j_call: TRBJ2-1
d_call: NA
v_call: TRBV11-2

cdr3_nt: TGCGCCAGCAGCCCATATGCGGCCACTGAAGCTTTCTTT
cdr3_aa: CASSPYAATEAFF
clone_size: NA
j_call: TRBJ1-1
d_call: NA
v_call: TRBV4-1

cdr3_nt: TGTGCCAGCAGCGTAGGGGGGTCTGGCTACACCTTC
cdr3_aa: CASSVGGSGYTF
clone_size: few
j_call: TRBJ1-2
d_call: NA
v_call: TRBV9

cdr3_nt: TGCGCCAGCAGCCAAAGGGACAGTTACTACGAGCAGTACTTC
cdr3_aa: CASSQRDSYYEQYF
clone_size: NA
j_call: TRBJ2-7
d_call: TRBD1
v_call: TRBV4-1

cdr3_nt: TGTGCCAGCAGTTACAGCAGCGGGGGGAACACCGGGGAGCTGTTTTTT
cdr3_aa: CASSYSSGGNTGELFF
clone_size: NA
j_call: TRBJ2-2
d_call: TRBD2
v_call: TRBV6-5

cdr3_nt: TGCGCCAGCAGTTCTTTCCAGGGGGATACGCAGTATTTT
cdr3_aa: CASSSFQGDTQYF
clone_size: NA
j_call: TRBJ2-3
d_call: NA
v_call: TRBV4-1

cdr3_nt: TGTGCCTGGAGTTTCCTCTCGGGACAGCCGATTAGCACAGATACGCAGTATTTT
cdr3_aa: CAWSFLSGQPISTDTQYF
clone_size: NA
j_call: TRBJ2-3
d_call: TRBD1
v_call: TRBV30

cdr3_nt: TGTGCCAGCAGCGTAGCTCCATCTAGCGGGAGTAATACGCAGTATTTT
cdr3_aa: CASSVAPSSGSNTQYF
clone_size: NA
j_call: TRBJ2-3
d_call: TRBD2
v_call: TRBV9

cdr3_nt: TGCGCCAGCAGCAAACTGACAGGGGCTGCCTACGAGCAGTACTTC
cdr3_aa: CASSKLTGAAYEQYF
clone_size: NA
j_call: TRBJ2-7
d_call: TRBD1
v_call: TRBV5-1

cdr3_nt: TGCGCCAGCAGTGAGTGGCCTAGCGGATACGAGCAGTACTTC
cdr3_aa: CASSEWPSGYEQYF
clone_size: NA
j_call: TRBJ2-7
d_call: TRBD2
v_call: TRBV10-2

cdr3_nt: TGTGCCAGCAGCGGTGGCGAGCAGTACTTC
cdr3_aa: CASSGGEQYF
clone_size: NA
j_call: TRBJ2-7
d_call: NA
v_call: TRBV7-8

cdr3_nt: TGCGCCAGCAGCCAAGAGAGGCAGGGGCGGGACATTCAGTACTTC
cdr3_aa: CASSQERQGRDIQYF
clone_size: NA
j_call: TRBJ2-4
d_call: NA
v_call: TRBV4-3

cdr3_nt: TGTGCCAGCAGTTACTCTGAGGGCACTGAAGCTTTCTTT
cdr3_aa: CASSYSEGTEAFF
clone_size: NA
j_call: TRBJ1-1
d_call: NA
v_call: TRBV6-5

cdr3_nt: TGCGCCAGCAGCCAAGATCCCCCTTCCCTGACAGGGGGTGAGCAGTTCTTC
cdr3_aa: CASSQDPPSLTGGEQFF
clone_size: once
j_call: TRBJ2-1
d_call: TRBD1
v_call: TRBV4-3

cdr3_nt: TGTGCCAGCAGCGTAGGAGGAGAGGGGGTCTACGAGCAGTACTTC
cdr3_aa: CASSVGGEGVYEQYF
clone_size: NA
j_call: TRBJ2-7
d_call: NA
v_call: TRBV9

cdr3_nt: TGCGCCAGCAGCCAAGATGCAGGGGGCGAGCAGTACTTC
cdr3_aa: CASSQDAGGEQYF
clone_size: NA
j_call: TRBJ2-7
d_call: TRBD1
v_call: TRBV4-1

cdr3_nt: TGCGCCAGCAGCTTGGCTCCGAACACCGGGGAGCTGTTTTTT
cdr3_aa: CASSLAPNTGELFF
clone_size: NA
j_call: TRBJ2-2
d_call: NA
v_call: TRBV5-1